This entry concerns a single TCR beta chain. The target antigen is unknown. An end of the junction differs from the germline gene, which may be a read error. Donors ranged from roughly 6 to 90 years old and were healthy Caucasians in Russia. These data originate in a study of blood T cells in healthy people across ages. Background on the study: Per every two T cells, about one barcoded beta molecule was captured by template switching.

Germline CDR1 is SGDLS and CDR2 is YYNGEE. The CDR3 is 15 amino acids. The use of a sample-barcoded 5' primer and a J-beta primer mix characterized a second PCR of about 7 to 12 cycles. A single record per CDR3 protein comes from TCRdb applying MiXCR to the 5' RACE reads. The table lists 1 million to 1.2 million distinct CDR3 sequences, 35% to 40% of them singletons. Whole-study findings and limits: Diversity was estimated from one million T cells, and these estimates were considered underestimates.

The TCR was taken from a man aged 18 to 30 in good health. J is TRBJ2-5 and V is TRBV9; 11 bases are shared with TRBD2. The specimen was blood. The chain's CDR3 is CAGSSIAGGPGEQYF. CDR3 DNA sequence: TGTGCCGGCAGCTCTATAGCGGGGGGGCCTGGTGAGCAGTACTTC.